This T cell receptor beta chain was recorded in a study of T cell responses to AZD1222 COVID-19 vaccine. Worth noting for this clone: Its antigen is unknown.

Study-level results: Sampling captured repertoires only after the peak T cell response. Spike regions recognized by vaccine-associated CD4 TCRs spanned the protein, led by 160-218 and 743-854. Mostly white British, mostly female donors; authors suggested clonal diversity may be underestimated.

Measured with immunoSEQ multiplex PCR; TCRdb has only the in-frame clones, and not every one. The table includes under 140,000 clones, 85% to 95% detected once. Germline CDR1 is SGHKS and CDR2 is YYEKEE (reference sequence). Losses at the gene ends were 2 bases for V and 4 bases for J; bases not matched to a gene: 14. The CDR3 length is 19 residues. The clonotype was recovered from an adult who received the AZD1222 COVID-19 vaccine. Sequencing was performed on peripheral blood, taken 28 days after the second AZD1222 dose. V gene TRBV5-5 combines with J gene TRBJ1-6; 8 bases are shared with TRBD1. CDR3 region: CASSFLSYQGASYNSPLHF. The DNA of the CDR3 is TGTGCCAGCAGCTTTCTTTCCTATCAGGGGGCGAGTTATAATTCACCCCTCCACTTT.